Sequencing of this T cell receptor (beta chain) was carried out in a study of control samples from healthy donors and cancer patients. With 0 bases clipped from V and 2 bases from J, the junction kept 4 bases outside the gene matches. The germline V gene encodes CDR1 SGHRS and CDR2 YFSETQ. The CDR3 loop spans 16 amino acids. The data were produced by immunoSEQ multiplex PCR, yet TCRdb's version contains in-frame clones alone and is incomplete. This sample has about 150,000 clones, with approximately 94% found just once. The chain carries TRBV5-1 and TRBJ2-1; 8 nucleotides line up with TRBD2. Sequenced sample: blood. This clonotype was obtained from a man aged 35 to 55 in good health. The CDR3 is CASSLASGGAYNEQFF. As DNA, the CDR3 is TGCGCCAGCAGCTTGGCCAGCGGGGGAGCCTACAATGAGCAGTTCTTC.